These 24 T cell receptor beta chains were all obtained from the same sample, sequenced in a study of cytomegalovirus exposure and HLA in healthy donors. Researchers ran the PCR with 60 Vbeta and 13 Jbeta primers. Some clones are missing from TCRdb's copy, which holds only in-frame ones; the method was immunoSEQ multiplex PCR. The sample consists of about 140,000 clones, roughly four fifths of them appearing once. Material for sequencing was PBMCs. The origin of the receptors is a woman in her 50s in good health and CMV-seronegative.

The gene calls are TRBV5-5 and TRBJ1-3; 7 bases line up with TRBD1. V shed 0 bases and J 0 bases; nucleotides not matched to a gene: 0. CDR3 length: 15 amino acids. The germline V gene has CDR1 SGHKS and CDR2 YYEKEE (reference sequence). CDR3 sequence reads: CASSLGDSSGNTIYF. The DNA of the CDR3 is TGTGCCAGCAGCTTGGGGGACAGCTCTGGAAACACCATATATTTT.

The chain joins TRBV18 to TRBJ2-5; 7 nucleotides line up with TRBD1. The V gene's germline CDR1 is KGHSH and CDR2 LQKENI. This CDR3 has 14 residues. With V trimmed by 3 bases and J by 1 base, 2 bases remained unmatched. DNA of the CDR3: TGTGCCAGCTCACCGACAGGGCCCCAAGAGACCCAGTACTTC. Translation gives CASSPTGPQETQYF.

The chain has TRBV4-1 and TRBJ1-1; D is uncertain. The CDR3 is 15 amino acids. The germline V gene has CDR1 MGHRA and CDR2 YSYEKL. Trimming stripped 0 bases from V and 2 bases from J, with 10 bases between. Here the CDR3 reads CASSQDHLLNTEAFF. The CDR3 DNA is TGCGCCAGCAGCCAAGACCATCTACTCAACACTGAAGCTTTCTTT.

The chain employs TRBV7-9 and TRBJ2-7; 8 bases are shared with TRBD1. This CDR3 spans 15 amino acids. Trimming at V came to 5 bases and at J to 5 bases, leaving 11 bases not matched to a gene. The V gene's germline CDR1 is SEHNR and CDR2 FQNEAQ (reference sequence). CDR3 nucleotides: TGTGCCAGCAGCCTTCCAGCCGGACAGGGCCACGAGCAGTACTTC. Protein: CASSLPAGQGHEQYF. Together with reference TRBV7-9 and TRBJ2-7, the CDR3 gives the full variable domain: DTGVSQNPRHKITKRGQNVTFRCDPISEHNRLYWYRQTLGQGPEFLTYFQNEAQLEKSRLLSDRFSAERPKGSFSTLEIQRTEQGDSAMYLCASSLPAGQGHEQYFGPGTRLTVT.

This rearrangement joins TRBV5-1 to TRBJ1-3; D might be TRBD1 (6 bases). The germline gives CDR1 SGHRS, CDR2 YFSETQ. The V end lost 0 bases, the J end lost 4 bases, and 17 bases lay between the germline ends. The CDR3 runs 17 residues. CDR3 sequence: CASSLGRDTRPGNTIYF. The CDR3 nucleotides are TGCGCCAGCAGCTTGGGTCGGGACACGAGGCCGGGAAACACCATATATTTT.

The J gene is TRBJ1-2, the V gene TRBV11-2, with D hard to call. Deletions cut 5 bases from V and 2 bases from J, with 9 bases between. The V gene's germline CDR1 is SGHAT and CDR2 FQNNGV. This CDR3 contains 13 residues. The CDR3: CASSIRENYGYTF. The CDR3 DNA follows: TGTGCCAGCAGCATCCGGGAGAACTATGGCTACACCTTC.

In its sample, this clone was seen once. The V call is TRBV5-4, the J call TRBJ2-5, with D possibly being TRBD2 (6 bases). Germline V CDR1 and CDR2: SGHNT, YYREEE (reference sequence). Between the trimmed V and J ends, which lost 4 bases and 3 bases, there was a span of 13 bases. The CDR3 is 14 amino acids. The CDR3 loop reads CASSPGGGEETQYF. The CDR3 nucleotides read TGTGCCAGCAGCCCGGGCGGCGGGGAAGAGACCCAGTACTTC.

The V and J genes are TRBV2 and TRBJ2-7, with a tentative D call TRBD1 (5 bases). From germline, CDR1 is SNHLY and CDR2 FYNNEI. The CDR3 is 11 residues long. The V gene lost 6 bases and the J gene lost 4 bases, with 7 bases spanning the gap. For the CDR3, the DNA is TGTGCCAGCAGGCAGGGTTACGAGCAGTACTTC. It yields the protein CASRQGYEQYF.

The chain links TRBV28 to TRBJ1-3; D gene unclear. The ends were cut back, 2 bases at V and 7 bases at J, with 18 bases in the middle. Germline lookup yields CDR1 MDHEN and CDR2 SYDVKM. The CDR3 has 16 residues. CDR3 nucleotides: TGTGCCAGCAGTTTAGGCGGAACTCTGGAAATCAACACCATATATTTT. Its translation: CASSLGGTLEINTIYF.

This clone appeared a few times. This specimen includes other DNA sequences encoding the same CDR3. The CDR3 DNA sequence: TGTGCCAGCAGCTTAGAAGTGGGGAGCAGCTCTGGAAACACCATATATTTT. It specifies CASSLEVGSSSGNTIYF. J is TRBJ1-3 and V is TRBV7-9; no firm D call. Trimming removed 1 base from V and 0 bases from J, with 13 bases in between. The CDR3 length is 17 residues. Per the germline V gene, CDR1 is SEHNR and CDR2 is FQNEAQ (reference sequence).

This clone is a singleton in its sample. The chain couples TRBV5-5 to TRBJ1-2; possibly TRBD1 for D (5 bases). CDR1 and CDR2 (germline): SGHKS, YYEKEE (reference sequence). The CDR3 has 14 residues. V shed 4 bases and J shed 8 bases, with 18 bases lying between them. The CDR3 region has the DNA TGTGCCAGCAGCGGGGGGTGGGGGACGCGGGGCTACACCTTC. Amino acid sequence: CASSGGWGTRGYTF.

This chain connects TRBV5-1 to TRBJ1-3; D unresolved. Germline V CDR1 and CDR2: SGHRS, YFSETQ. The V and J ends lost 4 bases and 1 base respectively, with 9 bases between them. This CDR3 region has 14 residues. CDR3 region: CASSRSESGNTIYF. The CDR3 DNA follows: TGCGCCAGCAGCCGGTCCGAATCTGGAAACACCATATATTTT.

CDR3 coding DNA: TGTGCCAGCAGCCATGGGGGGGGCAGTCAGCCCCAGCATTTT. Residues: CASSHGGGSQPQHF. The rearrangement links TRBV7-9 to TRBJ1-5; possibly TRBD1 for D (6 bases). With 5 bases removed from V and 6 bases from J, the gap between germline ends came to 14 bases. Germline V gene lookup returns CDR1 SEHNR and CDR2 FQNEAQ (reference sequence). The CDR3 has 14 residues.

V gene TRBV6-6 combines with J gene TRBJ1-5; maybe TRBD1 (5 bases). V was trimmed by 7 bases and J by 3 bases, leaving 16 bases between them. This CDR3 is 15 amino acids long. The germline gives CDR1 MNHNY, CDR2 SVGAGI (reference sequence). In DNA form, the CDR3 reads TGTGCCAGCACCACCGGCAGGGCCGCCAATCAGCCCCAGCATTTT. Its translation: CASTTGRAANQPQHF.

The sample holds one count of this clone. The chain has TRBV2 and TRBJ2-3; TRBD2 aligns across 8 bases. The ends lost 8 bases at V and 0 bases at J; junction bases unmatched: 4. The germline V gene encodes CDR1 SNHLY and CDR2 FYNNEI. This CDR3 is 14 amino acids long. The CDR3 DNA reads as TGTGCCAGCTGTCGGGGGGGGAGCACAGATACGCAGTATTTT. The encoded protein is CASCRGGSTDTQYF.

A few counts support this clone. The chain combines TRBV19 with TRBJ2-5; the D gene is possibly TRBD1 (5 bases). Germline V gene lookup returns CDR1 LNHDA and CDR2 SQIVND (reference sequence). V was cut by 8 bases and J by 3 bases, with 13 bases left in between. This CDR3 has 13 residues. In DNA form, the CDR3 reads TGTGCCAGTGCGGTGATACAGGAAGAGACCCAGTACTTC. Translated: CASAVIQEETQYF.

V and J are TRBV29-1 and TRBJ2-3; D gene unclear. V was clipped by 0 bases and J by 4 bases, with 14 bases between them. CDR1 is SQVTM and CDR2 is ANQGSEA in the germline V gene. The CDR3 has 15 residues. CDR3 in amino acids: CSVEDRGIRADTQYF. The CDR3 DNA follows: TGCAGCGTTGAAGATCGAGGAATCCGCGCAGATACGCAGTATTTT.

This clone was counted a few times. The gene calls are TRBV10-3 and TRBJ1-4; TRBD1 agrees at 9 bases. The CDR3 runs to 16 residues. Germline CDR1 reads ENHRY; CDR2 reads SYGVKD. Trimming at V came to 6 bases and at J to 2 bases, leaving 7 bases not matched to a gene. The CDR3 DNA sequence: TGTGCCATCAGCGCGGGGGACAGGGCTACTAATGAAAAACTGTTTTTT. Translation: CAISAGDRATNEKLFF.

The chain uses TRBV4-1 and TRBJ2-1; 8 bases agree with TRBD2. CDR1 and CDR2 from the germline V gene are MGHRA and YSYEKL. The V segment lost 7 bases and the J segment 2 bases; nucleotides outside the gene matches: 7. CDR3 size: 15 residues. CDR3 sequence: CASTYDGGAYNEQFF. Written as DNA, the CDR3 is TGCGCCAGCACCTACGACGGGGGGGCCTACAATGAGCAGTTCTTC.

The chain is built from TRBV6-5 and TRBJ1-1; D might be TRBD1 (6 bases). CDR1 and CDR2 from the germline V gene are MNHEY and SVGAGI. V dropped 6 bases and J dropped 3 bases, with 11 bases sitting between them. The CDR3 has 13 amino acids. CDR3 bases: TGTGCCAGCAGACCCCCAGGGGACACTGAAGCTTTCTTT. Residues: CASRPPGDTEAFF.

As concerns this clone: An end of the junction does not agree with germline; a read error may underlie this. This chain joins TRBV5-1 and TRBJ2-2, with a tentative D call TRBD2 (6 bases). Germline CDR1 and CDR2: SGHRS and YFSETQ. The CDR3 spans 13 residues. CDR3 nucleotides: TGCGCCAGCAGCTTGGGAGTCTACCGGGAGCTGCTTTTT. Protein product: CASSLGVYRELLF.

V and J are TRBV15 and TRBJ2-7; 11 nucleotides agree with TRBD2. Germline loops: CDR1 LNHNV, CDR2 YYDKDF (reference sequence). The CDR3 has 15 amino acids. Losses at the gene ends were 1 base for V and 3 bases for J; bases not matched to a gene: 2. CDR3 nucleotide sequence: TGTGCCACCAGCAGAGGTAGCGGGGGGGTCTACGAGCAGTACTTC. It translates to CATSRGSGGVYEQYF. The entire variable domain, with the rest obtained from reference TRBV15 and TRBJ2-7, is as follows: DAMVIQNPRYQVTQFGKPVTLSCSQTLNHNVMYWYQQKSSQAPKLLFHYYDKDFNNEADTPDNFQSRRPNTSFCFLDIRSPGLGDTAMYLCATSRGSGGVYEQYFGPGTRLTVT.

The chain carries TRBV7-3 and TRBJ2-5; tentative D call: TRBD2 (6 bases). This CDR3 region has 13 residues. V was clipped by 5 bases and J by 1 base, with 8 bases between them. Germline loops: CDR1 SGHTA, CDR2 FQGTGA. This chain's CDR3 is CASSQGGQETQYF. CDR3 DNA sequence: TGTGCCAGCAGCCAGGGAGGCCAAGAGACCCAGTACTTC. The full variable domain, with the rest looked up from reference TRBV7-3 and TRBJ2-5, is GAGVSQTPSNKVTEKGKYVELRCDPISGHTALYWYRQSLGQGPEFLIYFQGTGAADDSGLPNDRFFAVRPEGSVSTLKIQRTERGDSAVYLCASSQGGQETQYFGPGTRLLVL.

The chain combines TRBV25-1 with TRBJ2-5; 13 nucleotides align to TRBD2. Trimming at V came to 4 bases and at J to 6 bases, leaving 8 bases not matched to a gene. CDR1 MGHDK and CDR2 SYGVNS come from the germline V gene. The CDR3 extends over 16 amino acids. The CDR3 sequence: CASSGTLAGGPKTQYF. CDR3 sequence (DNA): TGTGCCAGCAGTGGTACACTAGCGGGGGGGCCAAAGACCCAGTACTTC.